Detailed here is one T cell receptor (beta chain). This entry is derived from a study of blood T cell repertoires in COVID-19. Study background: The United States, Italy and Spain were the sources of the acute and convalescent COVID-19 samples.

TCRdb keeps only in-frame clones here, not all; method: immunoSEQ multiplex PCR. The repertoire holds roughly 28,000 clones, 70% to 90% seen once, with about 10% in the top ten. Germline V CDR1 and CDR2: SGHRS, YFSETQ. Losses at the gene ends were 7 bases for V and 7 bases for J; bases not matched to a gene: 8. The CDR3 length is 14 residues. Sequenced material: peripheral blood. The TCR comes from a human donor in a cohort sampled during active COVID-19. The chain employs TRBV5-1 and TRBJ2-1; 10 positions agree with TRBD2. The CDR3 DNA is TGCGCCAGCGGGGTAGCGGGAGGTGGAAATGAGCAGTTCTTC. It is translated as CASGVAGGGNEQFF. The full variable domain, with the rest looked up from reference TRBV5-1 and TRBJ2-1, is KAGVTQTPRYLIKTRGQQVTLSCSPISGHRSVSWYQQTPGQGLQFLFEYFSETQRNKGNFPGRFSGRQFSNSRSEMNVSTLELGDSALYLCASGVAGGGNEQFFGPGTRLTVL.